A selection of T cell receptor beta chains follows, all from one sample in a study of cytomegalovirus exposure and HLA in healthy donors. Sequencing used immunoSEQ multiplex PCR; TCRdb keeps in-frame clones, though not all of them. The sample records 200,000 to 250,000 clones, approximately 80% being singletons. Sequenced: PBMCs. The source of these receptors is a girl aged 5 to 17 in good health and CMV-seronegative. CDR3s include the opening cysteine and the closing phenylalanine or tryptophan. The D gene is left open where the match is weak. Size is omitted from some rows. Given values are once, few, many or a class for expanded clones.

>-|TRBV7-2|-|TRBJ1-6
TGTGCCAGCAGCTTAGCGCGGGGGCGAAAATCACCCCTCCACTTT
CASSLARGRKSPLHF
>-|TRBV5-4|TRBD2|TRBJ2-7
TGTGCCAGCAGCTTGACCACTAGCGGATACTACGAGCAGTACTTC
CASSLTTSGYYEQYF
>-|TRBV19|-|TRBJ2-5
TGTGCCAGTAGGCAGGGATGGGCTGGGGAGACCCAGTACTTC
CASRQGWAGETQYF
>-|TRBV19|TRBD2|TRBJ2-3
TGTGCCAGTAGTATTTCAGCGGGAGCCGCCGATACGCAGTATTTT
CASSISAGAADTQYF
>few|TRBV19|TRBD1|TRBJ1-1
TGTGCCAGTAGTATCCCAGGGGGCGCGACTACTGAAGCTTTCTTT
CASSIPGGATTEAFF
>-|TRBV5-6|TRBD2|TRBJ2-6
TGTGCCAGCAGCTTCGGGGGGATGTGGTCTGGGGCCAACGTCCTGACTTTC
CASSFGGMWSGANVLTF
>-|TRBV25-1|TRBD1|TRBJ1-4
TGTGCCAGCAGTGGAACCGCGGACAGGGGCCGAGATGAAAAACTGTTTTTT
CASSGTADRGRDEKLFF
>few|TRBV30|TRBD1|TRBJ1-5
TGTGCCTGGAGAGACAGGGTAGGCAATCAGCCCCAGCATTTT
CAWRDRVGNQPQHF
>once|TRBV28|-|TRBJ1-6
TGTGCCAGCAGTCCCCAGGGGCCGGGGAATTCACCCCTCCACTTT
CASSPQGPGNSPLHF
>-|TRBV5-6|-|TRBJ1-1
TGTGCCAGCAGCCGGGTTGAGTTTGACACTGAAGCTTTCTTT
CASSRVEFDTEAFF
>-|TRBV14|-|TRBJ2-5
TGTGCCAGCAGCCCACCGTACGGGGGTAGGAAGACCCAGTACTTC
CASSPPYGGRKTQYF
>once|TRBV18|-|TRBJ1-2
TGTGCCAGCTCACCTAGCGGTAATAACTATGGCTACACCTTC
CASSPSGNNYGYTF
>once|TRBV5-1|TRBD2|TRBJ2-3
TGCGCCAGCAGCTGGCGGGGGGCCTCTGGCACAGATACGCAGTATTTT
CASSWRGASGTDTQYF
>once|TRBV19|-|TRBJ1-2
TGTGCCAGTAGGAGACAGCGTTCTAACTATGGCTACACCTTC
CASRRQRSNYGYTF
>-|TRBV6-5|TRBD1|TRBJ2-7
TGTGCCAGCAGCCAACAGGGGACCCCCTATTACGAGCAGTACTTC
CASSQQGTPYYEQYF
>once|TRBV28|-|TRBJ2-5
TGTGCCAGCAGTCCAATCCGGGAGACAACAGAAGAGACCCAGTACTTC
CASSPIRETTEETQYF
>-|TRBV19|TRBD1|TRBJ2-5
TGTGCCAGTAGACCTACACCGGGACAGGGAGGGGAGACCCAGTACTTC
CASRPTPGQGGETQYF
>-|TRBV10-3|TRBD1|TRBJ2-7
TGTGCCATCAGCGCATCTCCCGGGACAGGCTTCTACGAGCAGTACTTC
CAISASPGTGFYEQYF
>-|TRBV28|-|TRBJ1-1
TGTGCCAGCAGTTTAATAAGTTCGGGGAGACCCCGAGAAGCTTTCTTT
CASSLISSGRPREAFF
>-|TRBV10-2|-|TRBJ2-5
TGCGCCAGCACCGAACAGGGTCTTACCCAGTACTTC
CASTEQGLTQYF
>-|TRBV28|-|TRBJ1-2
TGTGCCAGCAGACCCCCGACGACAGGCTATGGCTACACCTTC
CASRPPTTGYGYTF
>-|TRBV28|-|TRBJ1-2
TGTGCCAGCAGTTTAGTCCTCCAGGGGAGCGACTATGGCTACACCTTC
CASSLVLQGSDYGYTF
>-|TRBV11-2|TRBD1|TRBJ1-2
TGTGCCAGCGGCGACAGGGGTATCGAAGGCTACACCTTC
CASGDRGIEGYTF
>-|TRBV30|-|TRBJ2-5
TGTGCCTGGAGTGGGCAGGGAAGAGAGACCCAGTACTTC
CAWSGQGRETQYF
>-|TRBV19|-|TRBJ1-2
TGTGCCAGTAGTATAGATCTATCTTCAGGTGGCTATGGCTACACCTTC
CASSIDLSSGGYGYTF
>-|TRBV7-6|TRBD2|TRBJ2-3
TGTGCCAGCAGCTTAGGGACTAGCGGTATGTCAGATACGCAGTATTTT
CASSLGTSGMSDTQYF
>few|TRBV25-1|-|TRBJ1-1
TGTGCCAGCAGTCCCTTACAGCTCACTGAAGCTTTCTTT
CASSPLQLTEAFF
>-|TRBV2|-|TRBJ2-3
TGTGCCAGCAATCCTTCCAGGGGAGATACGCAGTATTTT
CASNPSRGDTQYF
>-|TRBV4-1|-|TRBJ2-7
TGCGCCAGCAGCCAGATAACGGGAGCCGGCGAGCAGTACTTC
CASSQITGAGEQYF
>once|TRBV28|-|TRBJ1-5
TGTGCCAGCAGTCCCCTCCCACAGGCGGGGGGGTGGTCCCAGCATTTT
CASSPLPQAGGWSQHF
>-|TRBV6-1|-|TRBJ1-2
TGTGCCAGCAGTGATCGTTTCTATGGCTACACCTTC
CASSDRFYGYTF
>-|TRBV4-1|-|TRBJ1-5
TGCGCCAGCAGCCAAGATGGGGGGTTGGATAACCAGCCCCAGCATTTT
CASSQDGGLDNQPQHF
>-|TRBV28|TRBD2|TRBJ2-7
TGTGCCAGCAGTCTAGCGGGATATTACGAGCAGTACTTC
CASSLAGYYEQYF
>-|TRBV18|-|TRBJ1-2
TGTGCCAGCTCACCAGGGGGGACGAGTGGGCCTTATGGCTACACCTTC
CASSPGGTSGPYGYTF
>-|TRBV28|TRBD1|TRBJ1-3
TGTGCCAGCAGTTTGGAAGGGACAGGCGTTCTGGGAAACACCATATATTTT
CASSLEGTGVLGNTIYF
>few|TRBV6-5|TRBD1|TRBJ2-7
TGTGCCAGCAGGGGGACAGAATCCTACGAGCAGTACTTC
CASRGTESYEQYF
>few|TRBV5-6|-|TRBJ2-1
TGTGCCAGCAGCCGACGACAGTTTATCAATGAGCAGTTCTTC
CASSRRQFINEQFF
>-|TRBV19|TRBD1|TRBJ2-3
TGTGCCAGCCGGGACAGGGGCTCAGATACGCAGTATTTT
CASRDRGSDTQYF
>once|TRBV28|TRBD1|TRBJ2-6
TGTGCCAGCAGTTTATCGTGGACAGGGGGGCAAGGGGCCAACGTCCTGACTTTC
CASSLSWTGGQGANVLTF
>-|TRBV6-4|-|TRBJ2-3
TGTGCCAGCAGTGACAGGGGCGGCACAGATACGCAGTATTTT
CASSDRGGTDTQYF
>-|TRBV15|-|TRBJ1-1
TGTGCCATGGATCGGGGAGGTGGCACTGAAGCTTTCTTT
CAMDRGGGTEAFF
>once|TRBV28|TRBD1|TRBJ1-4
TGTGCCAGCAGTCTCCGGACAGGAACGAATGAAAAACTGTTTTTT
CASSLRTGTNEKLFF
>once|TRBV6-6|-|TRBJ2-3
TGTGCCAGCAGTCCAGGCGTGAACAGGGTCACCGATACGCAGTATTTT
CASSPGVNRVTDTQYF
>-|TRBV4-1|TRBD1|TRBJ2-1
TGCGCCAGCAGCCAGGGACGGGACAGCCATTGGGGCAATGAGCAGTTCTTC
CASSQGRDSHWGNEQFF
>-|TRBV6-5|-|TRBJ2-1
TGTGCCAGCAGTTTACAGGACGAAGAGACCCAGTTCTTC
CASSLQDEETQFF
>once|TRBV5-1|-|TRBJ2-2
TGCGCCAGCACAGGGGAATCGAACACCGGGGAGCTGTTTTTT
CASTGESNTGELFF
>-|TRBV7-2|TRBD1|TRBJ2-3
TGTGCCAGCACTTTTACCAAGGGGGCGTCAGATACGCAGTATTTT
CASTFTKGASDTQYF
>-|TRBV30|TRBD1|TRBJ2-7
TGTGCCTGGAGTTTCACACAGGGGCCCCAGGCCGAGCAGTACTTC
CAWSFTQGPQAEQYF
>few|TRBV28|-|TRBJ1-1
TGTGCCAGCAGTTTCCCATTCACTGAAGCTTTCTTT
CASSFPFTEAFF